The clone carrying this T cell receptor (beta chain) was picked up one time. No antigen is known for it. Sequencing was performed with immunoSEQ multiplex PCR; in TCRdb, only in-frame clones are kept and a portion is missing. This table holds about 10,000 clones, approximately 86% found once. Busulfan-fludarabine conditioning, marrow transplant, and cyclophosphamide on days +3 and +4 were administered. The sample originates from a study of T cells after posttransplantation cyclophosphamide. Study-level findings and limits: TRB overlap between skin or GI tissue T cells and blood was limited. Donor CD8+ memory clones often dominated recipient blood repertoires at later times. After PTCy, TRB diversity resembled that of CNI/methotrexate controls.

The CDR3 covers 15 residues. With V trimmed by 5 bases and J by 8 bases, 9 bases remained unmatched. CDR1 is SEHNR and CDR2 is FQNEAQ in the germline V gene (reference sequence). The TCR was taken from a female patient in her forties or fifties who received an allogeneic stem cell transplant from a related donor, was CMV-positive, and had no GVHD. The graft donor may be the source of some T cells. The sample in question was PBMCs, obtained about 1,700 days after allogeneic stem cell transplant with posttransplant cyclophosphamide. V gene TRBV7-9 combines with J gene TRBJ2-1; the match to TRBD2 covers 10 bases. This chain's CDR3 is CASSLLAGAVDEQFF. Here the CDR3 DNA reads TGTGCCAGCAGCCTCCTAGCGGGAGCAGTAGATGAGCAGTTCTTC.